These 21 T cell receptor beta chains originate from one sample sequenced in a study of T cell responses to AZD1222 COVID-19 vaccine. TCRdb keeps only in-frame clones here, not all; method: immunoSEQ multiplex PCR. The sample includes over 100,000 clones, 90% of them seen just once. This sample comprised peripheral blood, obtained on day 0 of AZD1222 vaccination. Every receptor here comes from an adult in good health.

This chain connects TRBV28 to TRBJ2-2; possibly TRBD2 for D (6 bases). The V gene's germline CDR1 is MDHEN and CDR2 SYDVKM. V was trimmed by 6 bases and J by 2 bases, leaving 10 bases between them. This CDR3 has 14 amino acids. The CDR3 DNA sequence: TGTGCCAGCAGCAGGGACTCCAACACCGGGGAGCTGTTTTTT. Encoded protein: CASSRDSNTGELFF. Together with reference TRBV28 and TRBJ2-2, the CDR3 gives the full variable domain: DVKVTQSSRYLVKRTGEKVFLECVQDMDHENMFWYRQDPGLGLRLIYFSYDVKMKEKGDIPEGYSVSREKKERFSLILESASTNQTSMYLCASSRDSNTGELFFGEGSRLTVL.

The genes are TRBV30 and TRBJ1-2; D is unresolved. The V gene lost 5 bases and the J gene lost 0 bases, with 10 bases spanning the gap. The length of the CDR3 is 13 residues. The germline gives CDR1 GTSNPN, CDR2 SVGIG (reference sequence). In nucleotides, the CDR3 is TGTGCCTGGGGGAGGTTAGCTAACTATGGCTACACCTTC. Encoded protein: CAWGRLANYGYTF. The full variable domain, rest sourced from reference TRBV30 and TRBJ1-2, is SQTIHQWPATLVQPVGSPLSLECTVEGTSNPNLYWYRQAAGRGLQLLFYSVGIGQISSEVPQNLSASRPQDRQFILSSKKLLLSDSGFYLCAWGRLANYGYTFGSGTRLTVV.

This CDR3 reads CASSFGGADTEAFF. CDR3 nucleotides: TGCGCCAGCAGCTTTGGGGGGGCCGACACTGAAGCTTTCTTT. V and J are TRBV5-1 and TRBJ1-1; weak D call: TRBD1 (6 bases). Trimming removed 2 bases from V and 3 bases from J, with 11 bases in between. This CDR3 comprises 14 residues. Germline V CDR1 and CDR2: SGHRS, YFSETQ.

The CDR3: CASSSPLGTSLGSEQYF. Written as DNA, the CDR3 is TGTGCCAGCAGCTCGCCCCTCGGGACTAGCCTTGGATCCGAGCAGTACTTC. This rearrangement joins TRBV11-2 to TRBJ2-7, with 9 bases that match TRBD2. There are 17 residues in the CDR3. The V and J ends lost 4 bases and 6 bases, in that order; junction bases with no gene match: 16. The germline gives CDR1 SGHAT, CDR2 FQNNGV.

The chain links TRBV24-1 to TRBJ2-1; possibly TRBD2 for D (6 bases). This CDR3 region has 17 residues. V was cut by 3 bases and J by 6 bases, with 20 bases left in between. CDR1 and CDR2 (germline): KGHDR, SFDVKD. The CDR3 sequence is CATSDEGSGPSGNEQFF. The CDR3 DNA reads TGTGCCACCAGTGATGAAGGTAGCGGACCTTCGGGCAATGAGCAGTTCTTC.

The CDR3 DNA is TGTGCCAGCAGCGGAACAGGGGACTTTGGCGAGCAGTACTTC. It encodes CASSGTGDFGEQYF. The gene calls are TRBV5-5 and TRBJ2-7; a weak D match, TRBD1 (7 bases). V lost 4 bases to trimming and J lost 6 bases, with 17 bases between them. CDR3 size: 14 residues. The germline V gene has CDR1 SGHKS and CDR2 YYEKEE (reference sequence).

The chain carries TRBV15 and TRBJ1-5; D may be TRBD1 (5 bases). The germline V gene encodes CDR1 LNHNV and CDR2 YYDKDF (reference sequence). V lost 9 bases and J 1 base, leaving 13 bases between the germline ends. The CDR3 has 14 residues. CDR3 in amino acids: CATAKGRSNQPQHF. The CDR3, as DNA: TGTGCCACTGCAAAGGGGCGGAGCAATCAGCCCCAGCATTTT.

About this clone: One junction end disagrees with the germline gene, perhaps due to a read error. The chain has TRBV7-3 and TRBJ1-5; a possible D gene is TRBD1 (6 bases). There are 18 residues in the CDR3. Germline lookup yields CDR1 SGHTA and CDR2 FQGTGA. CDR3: CASSWGTGHIISNQPQHF. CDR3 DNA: TGTGCCAGCAGCTGGGGCACGGGACATATTATTAGCAATCAGCCCCAACATTTT.

CDR3 amino acids: CASSAIGGNEQFF. In DNA, the CDR3 is TGTGCCAGCAGCGCGATAGGGGGAAATGAGCAGTTCTTC. The chain uses TRBV25-1 and TRBJ2-1; tentatively, D is TRBD1 (6 bases). Germline CDR1 is MGHDK and CDR2 is SYGVNS. The germline V and J ends were trimmed by 6 bases and 7 bases, with 13 bases remaining between them. The CDR3 has 13 amino acids. The whole variable domain, remainder taken from reference TRBV25-1 and TRBJ2-1, is EADIYQTPRYLVIGTGKKITLECSQTMGHDKMYWYQQDPGMELHLIHYSYGVNSTEKGDLSSESTVSRIRTEHFPLTLESARPSHTSQYLCASSAIGGNEQFFGPGTRLTVL.

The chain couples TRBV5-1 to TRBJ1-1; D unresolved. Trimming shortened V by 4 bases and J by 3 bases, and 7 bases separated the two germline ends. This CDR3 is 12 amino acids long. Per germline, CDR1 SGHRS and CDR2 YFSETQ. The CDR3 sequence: CASSQRDTEAFF. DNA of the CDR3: TGCGCCAGCAGCCAAAGAGACACTGAAGCTTTCTTT.

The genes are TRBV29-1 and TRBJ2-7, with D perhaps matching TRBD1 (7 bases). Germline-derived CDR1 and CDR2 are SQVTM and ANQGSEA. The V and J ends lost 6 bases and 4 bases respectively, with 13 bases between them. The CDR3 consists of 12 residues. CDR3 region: CSVRDSLYEQYF. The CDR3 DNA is TGCAGCGTGCGGGACAGTCTATACGAGCAGTACTTC.

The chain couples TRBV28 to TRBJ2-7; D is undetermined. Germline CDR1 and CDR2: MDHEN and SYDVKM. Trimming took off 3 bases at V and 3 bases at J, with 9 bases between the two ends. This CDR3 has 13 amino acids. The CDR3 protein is CASSLAPIYEQYF. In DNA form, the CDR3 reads TGTGCCAGCAGTTTGGCTCCGATCTACGAGCAGTACTTC.

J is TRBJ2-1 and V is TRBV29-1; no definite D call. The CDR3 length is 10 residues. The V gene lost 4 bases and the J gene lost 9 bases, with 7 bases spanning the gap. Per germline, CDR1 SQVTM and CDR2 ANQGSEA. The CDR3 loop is CSVVELEQFF. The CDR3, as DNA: TGCAGCGTTGTTGAACTTGAGCAGTTCTTC.

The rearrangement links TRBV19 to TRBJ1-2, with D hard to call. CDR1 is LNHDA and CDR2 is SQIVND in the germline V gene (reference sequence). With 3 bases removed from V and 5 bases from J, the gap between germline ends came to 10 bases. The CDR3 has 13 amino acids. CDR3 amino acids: CASSISIGYGYTF. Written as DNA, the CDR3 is TGTGCCAGTAGTATCTCCATCGGGTATGGCTACACCTTC.

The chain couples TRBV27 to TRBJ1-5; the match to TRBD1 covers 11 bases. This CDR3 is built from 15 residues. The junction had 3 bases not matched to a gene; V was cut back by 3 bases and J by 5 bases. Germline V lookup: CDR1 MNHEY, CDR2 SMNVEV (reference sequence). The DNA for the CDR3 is TGTGCCAGCAGTTTGGGACAGGGGGTCGATCAGCCCCAGCATTTT. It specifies CASSLGQGVDQPQHF.

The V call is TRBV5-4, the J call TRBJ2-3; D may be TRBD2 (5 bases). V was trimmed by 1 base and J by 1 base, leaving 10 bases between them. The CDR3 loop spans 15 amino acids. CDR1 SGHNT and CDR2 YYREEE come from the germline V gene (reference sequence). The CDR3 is CASSLSGGRTDTQYF. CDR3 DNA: TGTGCCAGCAGCTTGAGTGGCGGGCGCACAGATACGCAGTATTTT.

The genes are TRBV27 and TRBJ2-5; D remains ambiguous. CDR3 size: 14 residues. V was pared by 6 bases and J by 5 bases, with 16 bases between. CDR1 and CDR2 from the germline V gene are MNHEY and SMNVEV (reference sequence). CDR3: CASRELISWETQYF. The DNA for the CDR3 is TGTGCCAGCAGAGAGTTAATATCATGGGAGACCCAGTACTTC.

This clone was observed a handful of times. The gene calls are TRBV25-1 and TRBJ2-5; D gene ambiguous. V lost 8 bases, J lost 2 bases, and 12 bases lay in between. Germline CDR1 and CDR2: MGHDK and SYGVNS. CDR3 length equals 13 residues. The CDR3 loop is CASGEYRQETQYF. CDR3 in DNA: TGTGCCAGCGGAGAGTACAGACAAGAGACCCAGTACTTC. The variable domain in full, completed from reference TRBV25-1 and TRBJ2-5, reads EADIYQTPRYLVIGTGKKITLECSQTMGHDKMYWYQQDPGMELHLIHYSYGVNSTEKGDLSSESTVSRIRTEHFPLTLESARPSHTSQYLCASGEYRQETQYFGPGTRLLVL.

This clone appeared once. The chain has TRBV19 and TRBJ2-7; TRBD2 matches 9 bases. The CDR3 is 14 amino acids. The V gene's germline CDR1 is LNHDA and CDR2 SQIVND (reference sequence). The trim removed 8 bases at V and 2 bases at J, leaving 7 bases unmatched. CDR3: CASHSGGLPYEQYF. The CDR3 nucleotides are TGTGCCAGTCATAGCGGGGGCCTCCCCTACGAGCAGTACTTC.

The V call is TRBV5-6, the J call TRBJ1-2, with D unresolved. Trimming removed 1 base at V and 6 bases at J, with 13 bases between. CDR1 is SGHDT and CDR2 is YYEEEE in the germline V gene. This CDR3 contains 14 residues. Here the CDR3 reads CASSLISNLNGYTF. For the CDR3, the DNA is TGTGCCAGCAGCTTGATCTCTAATCTGAATGGCTACACCTTC.

CDR3 sequence: CASSQDLVFGDMNTEAFF. The DNA for the CDR3 is TGCGCCAGCAGCCAAGATCTTGTGTTCGGAGACATGAACACTGAAGCTTTCTTT. The V gene is TRBV4-3, the J gene TRBJ1-1; D not certain. V lost 0 bases and J 0 bases, leaving 17 bases between the germline ends. This CDR3 is built from 18 residues. Germline V lookup: CDR1 LGHNA, CDR2 YSLEER.